This T cell receptor beta chain derives from a study of T-cell memory formation after mild COVID-19. TCRdb used MiXCR to reprocess the 5' RACE reads, holding one entry per CDR3 protein. Of about 82,000 distinct CDR3 sequences listed, 10% to 15% are singletons. This clonotype was detected a few times. The CDR3 sequence is 13 residues long. V was pared by 10 bases and J by 3 bases, with 5 bases of the junction left unmatched. Germline CDR1 reads MNHEY; CDR2 reads SVGAGI. The sample consisted of PBMCs or a T cell subset sorted from them (not recorded which). The source is a man between 18 and 29 years old who had mild COVID-19 (a few samples of this study predate the infection). Cell type and time point are not known. This chain connects TRBV6-5 to TRBJ1-5, with TRBD1 matching over 8 bases. CDR3: CAIAGGPNQPQHF. The CDR3 coding sequence is TGTGCCATCGCAGGGGGCCCCAATCAGCCCCAGCATTTT.